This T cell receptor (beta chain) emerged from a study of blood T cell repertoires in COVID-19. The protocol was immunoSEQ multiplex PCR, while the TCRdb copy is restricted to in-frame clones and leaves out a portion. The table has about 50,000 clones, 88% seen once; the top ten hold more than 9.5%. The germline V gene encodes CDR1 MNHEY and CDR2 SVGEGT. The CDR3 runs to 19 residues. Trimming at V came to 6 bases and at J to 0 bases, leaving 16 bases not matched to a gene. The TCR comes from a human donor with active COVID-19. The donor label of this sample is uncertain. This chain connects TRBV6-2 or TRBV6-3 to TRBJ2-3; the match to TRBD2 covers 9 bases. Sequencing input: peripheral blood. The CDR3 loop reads CASSPFLLSGSGSTDTQYF. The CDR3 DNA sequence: TGTGCCAGCAGCCCCTTTTTACTTAGCGGGAGCGGGAGCACAGATACGCAGTATTTT.